This TCR beta chain was sequenced in a study of post-analysis software for immune sequencing data. This clonotype occurred a few times. Unique molecular identifiers were built into the TCR beta cDNA libraries. TCRdb reprocessed the PCR reads with MiXCR, giving one entry per CDR3 protein. The table has 430,000 or so distinct CDR3 sequences, about 40% seen once. The sequence was obtained from a girl aged 2-10 years with multiple sclerosis. Source material: blood.

CDR3 loop: CASSRDRSSYEQYF. In DNA, the CDR3 is TGTGCCAGCAGCAGGGACAGGAGCTCCTACGAGCAGTACTTC. The genes are TRBV13 and TRBJ2-7, with 8 positions matching TRBD1. With 5 bases clipped from V and 0 bases from J, the junction kept 3 bases outside the gene matches. The germline V gene has CDR1 PRHDT and CDR2 FYEKMQ (reference sequence). This CDR3 is built from 14 residues.